A selection of T cell receptor beta chains follows, all from one sample in a study of blood T cells in healthy people across ages. TCRdb re-analysed the 5' RACE reads in MiXCR, keeping a single row per CDR3 protein. The sample holds roughly 2 million distinct CDR3 sequences, 49% seen once. Material: blood. All receptors come from a woman aged 40 to 50 in good health. Both conserved end residues are part of each CDR3. The order of the fields is clone size, D gene, V gene, J gene, CDR3 DNA, CDR3 protein. A D gene is named only where the DNA matches it firmly. Rows give clone size only sometimes, using once, few, many, or a class for an expanded clone.

>.|.|TRBV28|TRBJ1-2
TGTGCCAGCAGGTCAGGGTTCTATGGCTACACCTTC
CASRSGFYGYTF
>few|TRBD2|TRBV5-1|TRBJ2-1
TGCGCCAGCAGCTTGGGGACTAGCGGTCCCTACAATGAGCAGTTCTTC
CASSLGTSGPYNEQFF
>few|.|TRBV21-1|TRBJ2-7
TGTGCCTCGGGGGGAAACGACTACGAGCAGTACTTC
CASGGNDYEQYF
>few|.|TRBV20-1|TRBJ2-3
TGCAGTGCTGCGACTAACCTTGGCACAGATACGCAGTATTTT
CSAATNLGTDTQYF
>few|TRBD1|TRBV6-5|TRBJ2-1
TGTGCCAGCAGTTACTCAGGGAGCGGACAGGGGAGGGACAATGAGCAGTTCTTC
CASSYSGSGQGRDNEQFF
>.|.|TRBV6-6|TRBJ1-2
TGTGCCAGCAGCCAGGAGGTCAGGAGTGGCTACACCTTC
CASSQEVRSGYTF
>.|.|TRBV5-6|TRBJ1-2
TGTGCCAGCACATCCGTGGCGTCTGATGGCTACACCTTC
CASTSVASDGYTF
>.|.|TRBV20-1|TRBJ1-2
TGCAGTGCTGCAATAGGGGTAAATGGCTACACCTTC
CSAAIGVNGYTF
>.|TRBD1|TRBV7-3|TRBJ2-1
TGTGCCAGCAGCTTACTACAGGGGGCGAGAAATGAGCAGTTCTTC
CASSLLQGARNEQFF
>.|.|TRBV25-1|TRBJ1-6
TGTGCCAGCAGTGAATACTGGGGGCCGGGTGGAGGCCCGAATTCACCCCTCCACTTT
CASSEYWGPGGGPNSPLHF
>few|.|TRBV5-1|TRBJ2-3
TGCGCCAGCAGCTTGGGATGGGGCGCAGATACGCAGTATTTT
CASSLGWGADTQYF
>many|.|TRBV10-3|TRBJ2-1
TGTGCCATCAGTGTCGAGACCTCCTACAATGAGCAGTTCTTC
CAISVETSYNEQFF
>.|.|TRBV25-1|TRBJ1-2
TGTGCCAGCAGTGAATTGCTGGGTGAGGGCTACACCTTC
CASSELLGEGYTF
>few|.|TRBV9|TRBJ2-6
TGTGCCAGCACGCACCCGGACGATGGGGCCAACGTCCTGACTTTC
CASTHPDDGANVLTF
>few|TRBD2|TRBV5-6|TRBJ2-3
TGTGCCAGCAGCCGCCTACTAGCGTACACAGATACGCAGTATTTT
CASSRLLAYTDTQYF
>few|TRBD1|TRBV6-6|TRBJ1-1
TGTGCCAGCAGCTTAGGACAGGGGAGAGAGACTGAAGCTTTCTTT
CASSLGQGRETEAFF
>.|.|TRBV6-1|TRBJ1-5
TGTGCCAGCAGTGAAGAAAGGGGTTATAGCAATCAGCCCCAGCATTTT
CASSEERGYSNQPQHF
>.|TRBD2|TRBV4-1|TRBJ2-4
TGCGCCAGCAGCCATACAAAGGCTAGCGGGGGTACGAAGCAGTACTTC
CASSHTKASGGTKQYF
>.|.|TRBV7-9|TRBJ2-4
TGTGCCAGCAGCTTATGGCAGGGGACGGACATTCAGTACTTC
CASSLWQGTDIQYF
>few|TRBD2|TRBV3-1|TRBJ2-1
TGTGCCAGCAGCCCGAACCCATCCGCACTAGCGGGGACGCAGTTCTTC
CASSPNPSALAGTQFF
>.|TRBD2|TRBV12-3/TRBV12-4|TRBJ2-3
TGTGCCAGCAGCCATCGACCCGGGGGGGCAGATACGCAGTATTTT
CASSHRPGGADTQYF
>few|.|TRBV27|TRBJ2-5
TGTGCCAGCAGTTTATGGGGATCAGAGGAGACCCAGTACTTC
CASSLWGSEETQYF
>.|.|TRBV6-5|TRBJ1-2
TGTGCCAGCAGCGGGACCCCAAACCCGGGATCCGGCTACACCTTC
CASSGTPNPGSGYTF
>.|.|TRBV4-2|TRBJ2-7
TGTGCCAGCAGCCAAGATGTTTCACGGCTCTACGAGCAGTACTTC
CASSQDVSRLYEQYF
>.|TRBD1|TRBV29-1|TRBJ2-5
TGCAGCGTGATCAGGGGGCGATTAGAGACCCAGTACTTC
CSVIRGRLETQYF
>many|.|TRBV29-1|TRBJ1-2
TGCAGCGTTGAAACGACATTACCCGAGGGTAATGGCTACACCTTC
CSVETTLPEGNGYTF
>.|.|TRBV20-1|TRBJ2-3
TGCAGTGCCACCCCTCTCCGGGAACGAGCAGATACGCAGTATTTT
CSATPLRERADTQYF
>.|.|TRBV12-3/TRBV12-4|TRBJ2-7
TGTGCCAGCAGTAGGGAGAGGTCCTACGAGCAGTACTTC
CASSRERSYEQYF
>few|TRBD2|TRBV5-5|TRBJ2-1
TGTGCCAGCAGCCCAATTCGGGGGGAGCGCAATGAGCAGTTCTTC
CASSPIRGERNEQFF
>few|.|TRBV28|TRBJ2-7
TGTGCCAGCAGTCCCGGTTGGGAGCAGTACTTC
CASSPGWEQYF
>.|.|TRBV15|TRBJ2-7
TGTGCCACCAGCAGAGCCGACGAGGACAGCTACGAGCAGTACTTC
CATSRADEDSYEQYF
>.|TRBD1|TRBV7-9|TRBJ2-5
TGTGCCAGCAGCCACGGACAGGCAACCTACGAGCGGTACTTC
CASSHGQATYERYF
>.|TRBD1|TRBV24-1|TRBJ2-4
TGTGCCACCAGTGAGACAGGGGACATTCAGTACTTC
CATSETGDIQYF
>once|.|TRBV20-1|TRBJ2-7
TGCAGTGCTAGAGATCCGTCTAAGCCCATCTCCTACAATGAGCAGTACTTC
CSARDPSKPISYNEQYF
>.|.|TRBV20-1|TRBJ1-5
TGCAGTGCTAGCTACGGCCGAAATCAGCCCCAGCATTTT
CSASYGRNQPQHF
>.|TRBD1|TRBV9|TRBJ2-3
TGTGCCAGCAACCCAACAGGGGTGGGCACAGATACGCAGTATTTT
CASNPTGVGTDTQYF
>.|.|TRBV2|TRBJ2-3
TGTGCCAGCAGCCGCGACAGATTAACCACAGATACGCAGTATTTT
CASSRDRLTTDTQYF
>.|.|TRBV6-2/TRBV6-3|TRBJ2-4
TGTGCCAGCAGTTACTCGATTGGGCCCCCGGCGGACATTCAGTACTTC
CASSYSIGPPADIQYF
>.|.|TRBV7-2|TRBJ1-4
TGTGCCAGCAGCTTAGGAGGGACCACGAAAAAACTGTTTTTT
CASSLGGTTKKLFF
>.|.|TRBV7-2|TRBJ1-2
TGTGCCAGCAGCTTAGAAGCGGAGGGCCATGGCTACACCTTC
CASSLEAEGHGYTF
>.|TRBD1|TRBV28|TRBJ1-2
TGTGCCAGCAGTTCAGAGGGGGCGGCTAACTATGGCTACACCTTC
CASSSEGAANYGYTF
>once|TRBD1|TRBV11-2|TRBJ1-1
TGTGCCAGCAGCATAACGACAGGGGTTACTGAAGCTTTCTTT
CASSITTGVTEAFF
>.|.|TRBV6-5|TRBJ2-5
TGTGCCAGCCAAGGGGTTAGGGAGACCCAGTACTTC
CASQGVRETQYF